A single TCR beta chain is shown here with its context. V dropped 1 base and J dropped 6; count of bases not matched to a gene: 3. CDR1 and CDR2 from the germline V gene are KGHSH and LQKENI. The CDR3 has 14 residues. Generated by immunoSEQ multiplex PCR, the TCRdb table keeps only in-frame clones and is missing some. The sample carries 90,000 to 120,000 clones, 70% to 90% recorded once. These data are taken from a study of T cell responses to AZD1222 COVID-19 vaccine. The input for sequencing was peripheral blood, taken 28 days after the second AZD1222 dose. The source of this sequence is an adult who received the AZD1222 COVID-19 vaccine. This sequence joins TRBV18 and TRBJ2-7; 10 bases match TRBD1. CDR3 region: CASSPRDRGGEQYF. In DNA, the CDR3 is TGTGCCAGCTCACCACGGGACAGGGGTGGCGAGCAGTACTTC. The full variable domain, its missing parts supplied by reference TRBV18 and TRBJ2-7, is NAGVMQNPRHLVRRRGQEARLRCSPMKGHSHVYWYRQLPEEGLKFMVYLQKENIIDESGMPKERFSAEFPKEGPSILRIQQVVRGDSAAYFCASSPRDRGGEQYFGPGTRLTVT.